Only one count was recorded for the clone carrying this T cell receptor (beta chain). What it binds is unknown. V lost 0 bases, J lost 3 bases, and 13 bases stayed unmatched. The CDR3 has 19 amino acids. The germline CDR1 and CDR2 sequences are GTSNPN and SVGIG (reference sequence). The record originates from a study of T cells in localized non-small cell lung cancer. Study-wide findings and caveats: Adjacent lung was found to contain a median about 62 of the top 100 tumor clones. In uninvolved adjacent lung, T cell clonality reached its highest value, exceeding tumor.

Clones were read by immunoSEQ multiplex PCR, and TCRdb kept only the in-frame ones, dropping some. The sample includes around 40,000 clones, around nine tenths of them seen just once. The chain carries TRBV30 and TRBJ2-2; 10 bases are a match to TRBD1. This receptor was identified in a female donor over 55 with stage I squamous cell lung carcinoma. Source: peripheral blood, taken before any cancer treatment. CDR3 protein: CAWSVRWWTGGQDTGELFF. The DNA of the CDR3 is TGTGCCTGGAGTGTACGGTGGTGGACAGGGGGGCAGGACACCGGGGAGCTGTTTTTT.